Each of the 24 T cell receptor beta chains below was sequenced from the same sample in a study of T-cell reconstitution after alpha-beta-depleted transplantation in children. As it was prepared, the TCRbeta library received unique molecular identifiers. TCRdb itself ran the PCR reads through MiXCR, one entry per CDR3 protein. The table includes 190,000 or so distinct CDR3 sequences, just over 14% detected once. Sequencing was performed on PBMCs from the stem cell graft donor, taken from the stem cell graft. These receptors were taken from a human donor who donated a stem cell graft to a child with acute lymphoblastic leukemia.

There are many counts of this clonotype. The rearrangement links TRBV12-3 or TRBV12-4 to TRBJ2-5; TRBD2 aligns across 9 bases. J lost 3 bases, V lost 3 bases, and 8 bases had no gene match. The CDR3 is 16 residues long. CDR3 in DNA: TGTGCCAGCAGTTTGGTGAAACTAGCGGGTGAAGAGACCCAGTACTTC. It codes for CASSLVKLAGEETQYF.

The chain carries TRBV11-3 and TRBJ2-2; TRBD1 is a possible D gene (6 bases). This CDR3 region has 14 residues. With 6 bases removed from V and 7 bases from J, the gap between germline ends came to 15 bases. Germline lookup yields CDR1 SGHNT and CDR2 YENEEA. Here the CDR3 reads CASSSYREHGELFF. The CDR3 DNA reads TGTGCCAGCAGTTCGTACAGGGAGCACGGGGAGCTGTTTTTT. The whole variable domain, filled in from reference TRBV11-3 and TRBJ2-2, reads EAGVVQSPRYKIIEKKQPVAFWCNPISGHNTLYWYLQNLGQGPELLIRYENEEAVDDSQLPKDRFSAERLKGVDSTLKIQPAELGDSAVYLCASSSYREHGELFFGEGSRLTVL.

This clonotype was recorded many times. The chain combines TRBV5-1 with TRBJ2-1; D is uncertain. CDR1 and CDR2 from the germline V gene are SGHRS and YFSETQ. CDR3 size: 11 residues. The V and J ends lost 0 bases and 8 bases respectively, with 3 bases between them. DNA of the CDR3: TGCGCCAGCAGCTTGGTCGATGAGCAGTTCTTC. The encoded protein is CASSLVDEQFF.

On this clonotype: A much larger clone is a single base away; this may be a read error. The chain is built from TRBV5-1 and TRBJ2-7; 13 bases fit TRBD2. Looked up from germline, CDR1 is SGHRS and CDR2 is YFSETQ. This CDR3 spans 15 amino acids. CDR3 in amino acids: CAGSATSGRAYEQYF. The CDR3 region has the DNA TGCGCCGGCAGCGCCACTAGCGGGAGGGCCTACGAGCAGTACTTC.

As for this clonotype: Since a much larger clone is just one base distant, this may be a read error. The chain carries TRBV3-1 and TRBJ2-5, with unresolved D. CDR1 and CDR2 (germline): LGHDT, YNNKEL (reference sequence). CDR3 size: 11 residues. For the CDR3, the DNA is TGTGCCCGCAGCCAGAGGGAGACCCAGTACTTC. This gives the protein CARSQRETQYF.

In this sample, this clonotype turned up many times. This chain uses TRBV5-1 with TRBJ2-3; weak D call: TRBD1 (6 bases). The CDR3 contains 15 residues. Trimming cost V 7 bases and J 2 bases, with 17 bases left between them. Germline CDR1 reads SGHRS; CDR2 reads YFSETQ. The chain's CDR3 is CASYRDPDPTDTQYF. The DNA for the CDR3 is TGCGCCAGCTACAGGGATCCCGACCCCACAGATACGCAGTATTTT. The full variable domain, completed using reference TRBV5-1 and TRBJ2-3, is KAGVTQTPRYLIKTRGQQVTLSCSPISGHRSVSWYQQTPGQGLQFLFEYFSETQRNKGNFPGRFSGRQFSNSRSEMNVSTLELGDSALYLCASYRDPDPTDTQYFGPGTRLTVL.

This clonotype was seen many times. The gene calls are TRBV7-8 and TRBJ1-3; D is ambiguous. Looked up from germline, CDR1 is SGHVS and CDR2 is FQNEAQ. The length of the CDR3 is 15 residues. Trimming pared 1 base from V and 3 bases from J, leaving 10 bases between. The CDR3 DNA reads TGTGCCAGCAGCTTAGGGCAAAATAATGGAAACACCATATATTTT. This codes for CASSLGQNNGNTIYF. Looking up the rest from reference TRBV7-8 and TRBJ1-3 gives the full variable domain: GAGVSQSPRYKVAKRGQDVALRCDPISGHVSLFWYQQALGQGPEFLTYFQNEAQLDKSGLPSDRFFAERPEGSVSTLKIQRTQQEDSAVYLCASSLGQNNGNTIYFGEGSWLTVV.

This clonotype came up many times. This chain joins TRBV20-1 and TRBJ2-7; 8 bases align to TRBD2. After removal of 6 bases from V and 2 bases from J, the junction contained 6 bases not matched to a gene. This CDR3 comprises 13 residues. Looked up from germline, CDR1 is DFQATT and CDR2 is SNEGSKA (reference sequence). CDR3 in amino acids: CSATGTSAYEQYF. CDR3 DNA: TGCAGTGCGACCGGGACTAGTGCCTACGAGCAGTACTTC.

V and J are TRBV5-5 and TRBJ1-1, with D hard to call. The germline V gene encodes CDR1 SGHKS and CDR2 YYEKEE (reference sequence). The V end lost 0 bases, the J end lost 2 bases, and 11 bases lay between the germline ends. The CDR3 loop spans 15 amino acids. CDR3: CASSLEMTLNTEAFF. The DNA of the CDR3 is TGTGCCAGCAGCTTGGAAATGACCCTAAACACTGAAGCTTTCTTT.

This clonotype occurred many times. This rearrangement joins TRBV7-6 to TRBJ2-6, with TRBD1 matching over 7 bases. Trimming took 5 bases from V and 1 from J; bases not matched to a gene: 5. The CDR3 extends over 16 amino acids. Germline values: CDR1 SGHVS, CDR2 FNYEAQ. The CDR3 region is CASSGLQGSGANVLTF. The CDR3 nucleotides are TGTGCCAGCAGCGGATTACAGGGGTCTGGGGCCAACGTCCTGACTTTC.

This clonotype was counted many times. V is TRBV20-1 and J is TRBJ1-3, with a weak D call TRBD1 (5 bases). V lost 6 bases and J lost 4, with 13 bases in between. This CDR3 region has 13 residues. The germline V gene has CDR1 DFQATT and CDR2 SNEGSKA (reference sequence). In DNA form, the CDR3 reads TGCAGTGCGGAACGGGACGGGGGAAACACCATATATTTT. It translates to CSAERDGGNTIYF.

In this sample, this clonotype turned up many times. The chain recombines TRBV20-1 with TRBJ1-5; D remains unclear. The V gene lost 1 base and the J gene lost 0 bases, with 4 bases spanning the gap. Per the germline V gene, CDR1 is DFQATT and CDR2 is SNEGSKA (reference sequence). This CDR3 contains 13 residues. The CDR3 loop is CSARGYSNQPQHF. DNA for the CDR3: TGCAGTGCTAGAGGGTATAGCAATCAGCCCCAGCATTTT.

This clonotype was seen repeatedly, ten times or more. This CDR3 is CASSLDRRSGYTF. The DNA for the CDR3 is TGCGCCAGCAGCTTGGACAGGCGATCCGGCTACACCTTC. The chain couples TRBV5-1 to TRBJ1-2, with D perhaps matching TRBD1 (5 bases). The CDR3 sequence is 13 residues long. Germline CDR1 and CDR2: SGHRS and YFSETQ. V gave up 0 bases and J gave up 8 bases, with 11 bases separating them. Looking up the rest from reference TRBV5-1 and TRBJ1-2 gives the full variable domain: KAGVTQTPRYLIKTRGQQVTLSCSPISGHRSVSWYQQTPGQGLQFLFEYFSETQRNKGNFPGRFSGRQFSNSRSEMNVSTLELGDSALYLCASSLDRRSGYTFGSGTRLTVV.

In its sample, this clonotype was seen many times. The chain carries TRBV7-8 and TRBJ1-1; D is ambiguous. Germline values: CDR1 SGHVS, CDR2 FQNEAQ. The CDR3 is 14 amino acids. V gave up 4 bases and J gave up 3 bases, with 12 bases separating them. CDR3 coding DNA: TGTGCCAGCAGCTCTAACGGTCCGGACACTGAAGCTTTCTTT. It translates to CASSSNGPDTEAFF.

This clonotype was seen repeatedly, ten times or more. The chain joins TRBV27 to TRBJ2-6, with unresolved D. V lost 2 bases and J 4 bases, leaving 9 bases between the germline ends. This CDR3 is 15 amino acids long. Per the germline V gene, CDR1 is MNHEY and CDR2 is SMNVEV (reference sequence). The CDR3 DNA reads as TGTGCCAGCAGTTTACTCCCGTGGGGGGCCAACGTCCTGACTTTC. Translated, it gives CASSLLPWGANVLTF.

This clonotype appeared a few times. The V gene is TRBV30, the J gene TRBJ1-1, with a possible D match to TRBD1 (6 bases). Germline assignment: CDR1 GTSNPN and CDR2 SVGIG (reference sequence). This CDR3 is 11 amino acids long. Trimming took off 3 bases at V and 10 bases at J, with 12 bases between the two ends. The CDR3 DNA sequence: TGTGCCTGGAGCAGGGGCTCTGGAGCTTTCTTT. Its translation: CAWSRGSGAFF.

The table lists this clonotype with many counts. V is TRBV20-1 and J is TRBJ1-1; TRBD1 matches 8 bases. The V and J ends lost 3 bases and 4 bases, in that order; junction bases with no gene match: 10. In germline, CDR1 is DFQATT, CDR2 SNEGSKA (reference sequence). The CDR3 has 15 residues. CDR3 DNA: TGCAGTGCTAGCAGGGGGCGCCTCCCGGGCACTGAAGCTTTCTTT. This translates into CSASRGRLPGTEAFF.

About this clonotype: Given a much more abundant clone one base away, this may be a read error. This CDR3 reads CASCRQTGLNGELFF. In nucleotides, the CDR3 is TGTGCCAGCTGTCGACAGACAGGGTTGAACGGGGAGCTGTTTTTT. The chain is built from TRBV6-1 and TRBJ2-2, with 7 bases fitting TRBD1. The V gene end was trimmed by 8 bases and the J gene end by 7 bases; junction bases not matched to a gene: 13. Germline assignment: CDR1 MNHNS and CDR2 SASEGT. The CDR3 is 15 amino acids.

This clonotype has just one count. Since a much larger clone is just one base distant, this may be a read error. V and J are TRBV10-3 and TRBJ2-7; 9 bases agree with TRBD2. CDR1 is ENHRY and CDR2 is SYGVKD in the germline V gene. The length of the CDR3 is 13 residues. CDR3 sequence reads: CVGQREDTYEQYF. CDR3 DNA sequence: TGTGTCGGCCAGCGGGAGGACACCTACGAGCAGTACTTC.

This chain joins TRBV29-1 and TRBJ2-7, with D perhaps matching TRBD2 (5 bases). The germline V and J ends were trimmed by 5 bases and 2 bases, with 22 bases remaining between them. The CDR3 totals 16 residues. The germline gives CDR1 SQVTM, CDR2 ANQGSEA. CDR3 DNA sequence: TGCAGCGTTATCGGTTGGACTGAAACTCGGACCTACGAGCAGTACTTC. It specifies CSVIGWTETRTYEQYF.

In its sample, this clonotype was seen many times. V usage is TRBV20-1 and J usage is TRBJ2-5; D not certain. The germline gives CDR1 DFQATT, CDR2 SNEGSKA (reference sequence). The CDR3 totals 14 residues. V was shortened by 6 bases and J by 2 bases, with 16 bases between the two germline ends. The CDR3, as DNA: TGCAGTGCCCGGCCTTCTAAGAAACAAGAGACCCAGTACTTC. Amino acid sequence: CSARPSKKQETQYF.

This clonotype was seen repeatedly, ten times or more. CDR3 sequence: CASSYTLTGPNEQFF. The CDR3 DNA reads TGTGCCAGCAGTTACACTTTGACAGGTCCTAATGAGCAGTTCTTC. This rearrangement joins TRBV6-5 to TRBJ2-1, with D possibly matching TRBD1 (6 bases). Deletions cut 2 bases from V and 7 bases from J, with 15 bases between. This CDR3 has 15 amino acids. Per germline, CDR1 MNHEY and CDR2 SVGAGI.

This clonotype came up many times. The junction does not match germline at one end; this may be a read error. The rearrangement uses TRBV10-3 and TRBJ2-1; TRBD2 aligns across 12 bases. The CDR3 has 16 amino acids. Germline V gene lookup returns CDR1 ENHRY and CDR2 SYGVKD. CDR3 DNA: TGTGCCATCAGTGATTCTAGCGGGAGGGCCTATAATGAGCAGTTCTTC. Its translation: CAISDSSGRAYNEQFF.

The chain is built from TRBV20-1 and TRBJ2-7, with 9 bases identical to TRBD1. The CDR3 covers 14 residues. Trimming at V came to 6 bases and at J to 1 base, leaving 7 bases not matched to a gene. Germline V gene lookup returns CDR1 DFQATT and CDR2 SNEGSKA (reference sequence). CDR3 protein: CSAIRGQGSYEQYF. DNA of the CDR3: TGCAGTGCGATCCGTGGACAGGGGTCCTACGAGCAGTACTTC.